The present TCR beta chain was sequenced within a study of identical twins. CDR3 length: 17 residues. Looked up from germline, CDR1 is MNHEY and CDR2 is SMNVEV (reference sequence). V was trimmed by 5 bases and J by 3 bases, leaving 22 bases between them. Via MiXCR, TCRdb re-called the 5' RACE reads, giving one row per CDR3 protein. The table has around 1.7 million distinct CDR3 sequences, around 33% seen once; the top ten hold more than 0.25%. Sequences were obtained from cord blood. The chain has TRBV27 and TRBJ1-1; tentative D call: TRBD1 (5 bases). The sequence came from a newborn girl in good health. CDR3 coding DNA: TGTGCCAGCAGTCCATCAGCGGGGGATGCCTCGTACACTGAAGCTTTCTTT. This encodes CASSPSAGDASYTEAFF.